This T cell receptor (beta chain) was captured in a study of blood T cell repertoires in COVID-19. Sequencing was performed with immunoSEQ multiplex PCR; in TCRdb, only in-frame clones are kept and a portion is missing. The sample has approximately 290,000 clones, approximately 85% seen once; the top ten hold 0.87%. Per the germline V gene, CDR1 is KGHSH and CDR2 is LQKENI. V was clipped by 3 bases and J by 7 bases, with 13 bases between them. The CDR3 runs to 14 residues. The TCR sequence derives from a human donor with COVID-19, enrolled during active disease. The donor label of this sample is uncertain. Sequenced input: peripheral blood. The chain carries TRBV18 and TRBJ1-5; D possibly corresponds to TRBD1 (5 bases). CDR3 protein: CASSPSTEAQPQHF. As DNA, the CDR3 is TGTGCCAGCTCACCCTCGACAGAAGCCCAGCCCCAGCATTTT. Drawing the rest from reference TRBV18 and TRBJ1-5, the complete variable domain is NAGVMQNPRHLVRRRGQEARLRCSPMKGHSHVYWYRQLPEEGLKFMVYLQKENIIDESGMPKERFSAEFPKEGPSILRIQQVVRGDSAAYFCASSPSTEAQPQHFGDGTRLSIL.